This is a list of T cell receptor beta chains from one sample in a study of cytomegalovirus exposure and HLA in healthy donors. Here immunoSEQ multiplex PCR was the method, and the copy in TCRdb shows in-frame clones only, minus some. The sample shows 95,000 to 100,000 clones, about 80% of them seen only once. The sequencing input was PBMCs. The receptors were gathered from a middle-aged man in good health and CMV-seronegative. Both conserved end residues are part of each CDR3. Fields, in order: V gene, clone size, CDR3 length, D gene, J gene, CDR3 DNA, CDR3 protein. D genes are given only for firm matches. The size entry is marked missing in some rows and otherwise reads once, few, many or a size class.

>TRBV10-3|-|14|-|TRBJ1-1
TGTGCCATCAGTGAGTCGGGGAGAGACACTGAAGCTTTCTTT
CAISESGRDTEAFF
>TRBV5-4|-|11|-|TRBJ2-1
TGTGCCAGCAGCTTGGCAACAGAGCAGTTCTTC
CASSLATEQFF
>TRBV28|few|19|-|TRBJ2-1
TGTGCCAGCAGCCCACTAGGACAGGGGGGACTAGCGGATTACAATGAGCAGTTCTTC
CASSPLGQGGLADYNEQFF
>TRBV5-1|-|15|TRBD1|TRBJ2-5
TGCGCCAGCAGCTTGAATACAGGGGATCTGGAGACCCAGTACTTC
CASSLNTGDLETQYF
>TRBV7-2|-|14|TRBD1|TRBJ2-5
TGTGCCAGCAGCCCCCGGACAGGGCAAGAGACCCAGTACTTC
CASSPRTGQETQYF
>TRBV28|few|15|TRBD1|TRBJ2-7
TGTGCCAGCAGTTCAACCGGGACAGGGAGCTACGAGCAGTACTTC
CASSSTGTGSYEQYF
>TRBV4-1|-|14|-|TRBJ2-1
TGCGCCAGCAGCGGCGGCAACTCCTACAATGAGCAGTTCTTC
CASSGGNSYNEQFF
>TRBV7-2|-|15|-|TRBJ2-7
TGTGCCAGCAGCTTAAATTCAGGAACTTCCTACGAGCAGTACTTC
CASSLNSGTSYEQYF
>TRBV4-3|few|16|-|TRBJ2-3
TGCGCCAGCAGCCAGTCCCTTGGAGGGATCACAGATACGCAGTATTTT
CASSQSLGGITDTQYF
>TRBV19|-|16|-|TRBJ1-5
TGTGCCAGTACCCAGCGGAACAGGGTAAGCAATCAGCCCCAGCATTTT
CASTQRNRVSNQPQHF
>TRBV19|-|14|-|TRBJ1-2
TGTGCCAGTAGTTCCGGGGGGCCTTCCTTGGGCTACACCTTC
CASSSGGPSLGYTF